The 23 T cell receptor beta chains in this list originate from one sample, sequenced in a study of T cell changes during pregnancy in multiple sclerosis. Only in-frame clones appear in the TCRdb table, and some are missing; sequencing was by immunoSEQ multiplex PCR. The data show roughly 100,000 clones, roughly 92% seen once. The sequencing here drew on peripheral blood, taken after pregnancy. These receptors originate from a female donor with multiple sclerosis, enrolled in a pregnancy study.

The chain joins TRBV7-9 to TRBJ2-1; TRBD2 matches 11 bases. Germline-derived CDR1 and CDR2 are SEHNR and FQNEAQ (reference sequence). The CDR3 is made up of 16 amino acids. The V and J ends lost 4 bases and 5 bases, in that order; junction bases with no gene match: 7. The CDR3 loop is CASSSSTSGGNNEQFF. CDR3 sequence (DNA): TGTGCCAGCAGCTCAAGCACTAGCGGGGGTAACAATGAGCAGTTCTTC.

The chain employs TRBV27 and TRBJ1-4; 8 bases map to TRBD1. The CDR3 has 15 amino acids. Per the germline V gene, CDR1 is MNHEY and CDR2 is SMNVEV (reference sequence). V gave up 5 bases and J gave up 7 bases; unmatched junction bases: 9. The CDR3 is CASSPPGQEIEKLFF. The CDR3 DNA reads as TGTGCCAGCAGTCCCCCGGGACAGGAGATTGAAAAACTGTTTTTT. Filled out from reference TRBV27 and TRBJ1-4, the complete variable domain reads EAQVTQNPRYLITVTGKKLTVTCSQNMNHEYMSWYRQDPGLGLRQIYYSMNVEVTDKGDVPEGYKVSRKEKRNFPLILESPSPNQTSLYFCASSPPGQEIEKLFFGSGTQLSVL.

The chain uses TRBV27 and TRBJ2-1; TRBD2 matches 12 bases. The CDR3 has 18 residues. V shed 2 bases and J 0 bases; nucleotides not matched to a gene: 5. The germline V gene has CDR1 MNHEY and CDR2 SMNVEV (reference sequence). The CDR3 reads CASSLTRTSGTSYNEQFF. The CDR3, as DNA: TGTGCCAGCAGTTTAACCCGGACTAGCGGGACCTCCTACAATGAGCAGTTCTTC.

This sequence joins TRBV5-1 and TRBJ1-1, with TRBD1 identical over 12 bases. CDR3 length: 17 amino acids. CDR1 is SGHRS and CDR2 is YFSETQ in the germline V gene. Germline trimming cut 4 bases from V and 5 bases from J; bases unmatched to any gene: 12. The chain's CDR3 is CASSRGQGAGVGTEAFF. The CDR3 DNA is TGCGCCAGCAGCCGGGGACAGGGGGCAGGAGTAGGAACTGAAGCTTTCTTT.

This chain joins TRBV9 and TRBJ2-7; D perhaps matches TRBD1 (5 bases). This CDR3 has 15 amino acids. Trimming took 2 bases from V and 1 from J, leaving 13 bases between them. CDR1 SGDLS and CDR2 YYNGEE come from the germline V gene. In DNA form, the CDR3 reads TGTGCCAGCAGCGTGACAGCCGGACATTCCTACGAGCAGTACTTC. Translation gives CASSVTAGHSYEQYF.

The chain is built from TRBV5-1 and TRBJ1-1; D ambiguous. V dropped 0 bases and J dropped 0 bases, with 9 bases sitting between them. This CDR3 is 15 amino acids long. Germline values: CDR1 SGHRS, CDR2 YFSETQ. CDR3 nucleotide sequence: TGCGCCAGCAGCTTGGAACCCAGGCTGAACACTGAAGCTTTCTTT. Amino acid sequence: CASSLEPRLNTEAFF.

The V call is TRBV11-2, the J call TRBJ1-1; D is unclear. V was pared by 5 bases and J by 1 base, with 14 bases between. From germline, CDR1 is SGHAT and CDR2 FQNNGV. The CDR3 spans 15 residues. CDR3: CASSISGVENTEAFF. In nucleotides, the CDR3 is TGTGCCAGCAGCATCAGCGGGGTAGAGAACACTGAAGCTTTCTTT.

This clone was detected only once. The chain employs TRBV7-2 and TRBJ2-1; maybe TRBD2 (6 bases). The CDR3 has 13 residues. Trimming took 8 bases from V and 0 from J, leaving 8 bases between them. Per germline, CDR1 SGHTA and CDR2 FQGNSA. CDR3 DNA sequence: TGTGCCAGCTCTAGCGCCTCCTACAATGAGCAGTTCTTC. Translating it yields CASSSASYNEQFF.

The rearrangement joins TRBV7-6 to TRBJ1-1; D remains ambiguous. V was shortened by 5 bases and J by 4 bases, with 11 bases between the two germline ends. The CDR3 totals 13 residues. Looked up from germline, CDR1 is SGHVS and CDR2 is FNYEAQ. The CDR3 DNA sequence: TGTGCCAGCAGCAGAGGAGAGGGCACTGAAGCTTTCTTT. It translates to CASSRGEGTEAFF.

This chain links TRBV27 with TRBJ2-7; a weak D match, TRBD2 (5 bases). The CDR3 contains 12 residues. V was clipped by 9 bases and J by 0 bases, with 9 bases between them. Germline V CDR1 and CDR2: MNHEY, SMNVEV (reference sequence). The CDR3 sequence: CASTGSSYEQYF. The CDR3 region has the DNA TGTGCCAGTACGGGATCCTCCTACGAGCAGTACTTC.

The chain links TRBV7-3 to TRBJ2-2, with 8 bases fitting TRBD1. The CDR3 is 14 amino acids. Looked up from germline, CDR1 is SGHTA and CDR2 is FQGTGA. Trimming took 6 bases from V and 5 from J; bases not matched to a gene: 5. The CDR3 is CASRRQGRTGELFF. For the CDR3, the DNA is TGTGCCAGCAGGCGACAGGGGCGGACCGGGGAGCTGTTTTTT.

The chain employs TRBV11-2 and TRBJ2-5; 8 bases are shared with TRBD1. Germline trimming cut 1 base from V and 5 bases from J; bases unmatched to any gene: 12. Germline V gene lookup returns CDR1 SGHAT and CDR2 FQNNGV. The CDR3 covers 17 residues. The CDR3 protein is CASSLGASGQGTETQYF. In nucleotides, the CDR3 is TGTGCCAGCAGCTTAGGGGCTTCCGGACAGGGTACGGAGACCCAGTACTTC.

The CDR3 is CASSNRDRGFCEQFF. DNA of the CDR3: TGTGCCAGCAGCAACCGGGACAGGGGGTTTTGTGAGCAGTTCTTC. This rearrangement joins TRBV21-1 to TRBJ2-1; the DNA was not used to check the table's D call, TRBD1. TRBV21-1 represents a pseudogene. The length of the CDR3 is 15 residues.

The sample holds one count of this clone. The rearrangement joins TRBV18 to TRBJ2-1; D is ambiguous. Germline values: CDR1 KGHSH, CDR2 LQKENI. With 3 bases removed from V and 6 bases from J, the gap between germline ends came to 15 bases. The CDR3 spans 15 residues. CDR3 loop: CASSPPRGFPNEQFF. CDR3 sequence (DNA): TGTGCCAGCTCACCGCCTAGAGGCTTTCCCAATGAGCAGTTCTTC.

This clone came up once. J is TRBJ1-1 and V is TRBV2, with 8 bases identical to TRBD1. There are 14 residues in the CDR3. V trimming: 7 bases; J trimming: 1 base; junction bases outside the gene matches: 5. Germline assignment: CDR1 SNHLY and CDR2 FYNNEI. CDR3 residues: CASIRDRPNTEAFF. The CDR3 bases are TGTGCCAGCATTCGGGACAGGCCGAACACTGAAGCTTTCTTT.

CDR3 amino acids: CASRPGYRAGGPWVSYNEQFF. As DNA, the CDR3 is TGTGCCAGCAGGCCCGGGTACCGAGCGGGAGGGCCGTGGGTCTCCTACAATGAGCAGTTCTTC. This chain joins TRBV28 and TRBJ2-1, with 10 bases aligning to TRBD2. V lost 6 bases and J lost 0; bases outside the gene matches: 20. The CDR3 length is 21 residues. Per the germline V gene, CDR1 is MDHEN and CDR2 is SYDVKM.

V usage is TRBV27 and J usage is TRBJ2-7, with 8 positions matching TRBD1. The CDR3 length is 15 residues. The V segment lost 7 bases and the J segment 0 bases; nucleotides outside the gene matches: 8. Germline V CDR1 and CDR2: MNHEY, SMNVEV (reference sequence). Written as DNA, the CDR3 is TGTGCCAGCAAAGAAGGACAGGGAATCTCCTACGAGCAGTACTTC. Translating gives CASKEGQGISYEQYF.

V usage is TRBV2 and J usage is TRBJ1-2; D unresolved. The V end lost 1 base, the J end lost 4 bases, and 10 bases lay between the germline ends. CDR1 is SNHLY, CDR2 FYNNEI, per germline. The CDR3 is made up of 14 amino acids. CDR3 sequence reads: CASSEGGGFYGYTF. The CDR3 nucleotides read TGTGCCAGCAGTGAAGGAGGAGGGTTCTATGGCTACACCTTC.

The CDR3 sequence: CAPRGPNTGELFF. The DNA of the CDR3 is TGTGCCCCCAGGGGGCCGAACACCGGGGAGCTGTTTTTT. This chain uses TRBV6-7 with TRBJ2-2; TRBD1 agrees at 8 bases. Being an ORF, TRBV6-7 has a function that is uncertain. The V and J ends lost 11 bases and 0 bases, in that order; junction bases with no gene match: 2. This CDR3 is 13 amino acids long.

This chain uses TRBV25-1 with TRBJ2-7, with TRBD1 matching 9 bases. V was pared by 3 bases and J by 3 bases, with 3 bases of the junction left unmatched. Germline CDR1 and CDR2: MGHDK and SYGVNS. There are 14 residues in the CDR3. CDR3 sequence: CASSETGGNYEQYF. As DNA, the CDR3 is TGTGCCAGCAGTGAGACAGGGGGTAACTACGAGCAGTACTTC.

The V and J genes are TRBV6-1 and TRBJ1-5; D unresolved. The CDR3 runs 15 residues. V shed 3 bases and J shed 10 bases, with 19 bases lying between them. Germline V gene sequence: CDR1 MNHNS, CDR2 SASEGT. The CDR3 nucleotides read TGTGCCAGCAGTGACCCCCCCTCCAGGTTCGGCCCCCAGCATTTT. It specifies CASSDPPSRFGPQHF.

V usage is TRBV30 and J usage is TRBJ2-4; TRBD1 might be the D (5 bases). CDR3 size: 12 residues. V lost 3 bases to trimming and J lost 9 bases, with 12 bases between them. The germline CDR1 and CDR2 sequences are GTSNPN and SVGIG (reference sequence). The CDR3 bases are TGTGCCTGGAGCCCGACAGCGAGCATTCAGTACTTC. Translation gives CAWSPTASIQYF.

For the CDR3, the DNA is TGTGCCAGTAGTCTGGGACAGGGCCGGGACTATGGCTACACCTTC. Translating gives CASSLGQGRDYGYTF. The chain recombines TRBV19 with TRBJ1-2; 9 nucleotides match TRBD1. Germline CDR1 LNHDA, CDR2 SQIVND (reference sequence). After removal of 5 bases from V and 3 bases from J, the junction contained 7 bases not matched to a gene. CDR3 length: 15 residues. Supplemented by reference TRBV19 and TRBJ1-2, the full variable domain reads DGGITQSPKYLFRKEGQNVTLSCEQNLNHDAMYWYRQDPGQGLRLIYYSQIVNDFQKGDIAEGYSVSREKKESFPLTVTSAQKNPTAFYLCASSLGQGRDYGYTFGSGTRLTVV.